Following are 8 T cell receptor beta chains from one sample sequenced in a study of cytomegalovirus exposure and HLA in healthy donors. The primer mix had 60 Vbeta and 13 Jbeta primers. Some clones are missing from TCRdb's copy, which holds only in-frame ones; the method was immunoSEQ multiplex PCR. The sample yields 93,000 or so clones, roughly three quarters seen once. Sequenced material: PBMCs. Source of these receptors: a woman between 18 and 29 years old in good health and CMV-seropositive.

The DNA of the CDR3 is TGTGCCAGCCTCAATCGTCCAGGGCGGAACACTGAAGCTTTCTTT. It codes for CASLNRPGRNTEAFF. The chain employs TRBV14 and TRBJ1-1; the D gene is possibly TRBD1 (5 bases). The V and J ends lost 8 bases and 1 base respectively, with 17 bases between them. The germline V gene encodes CDR1 SGHDN and CDR2 FVKESK. This CDR3 is 15 amino acids long.

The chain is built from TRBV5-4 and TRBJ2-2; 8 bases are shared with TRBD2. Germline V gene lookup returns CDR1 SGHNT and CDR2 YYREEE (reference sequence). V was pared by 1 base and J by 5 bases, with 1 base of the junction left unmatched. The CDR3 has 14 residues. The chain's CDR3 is CASSLPSGTGELFF. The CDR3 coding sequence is TGTGCCAGCAGCTTGCCTAGCGGGACCGGGGAGCTGTTTTTT.

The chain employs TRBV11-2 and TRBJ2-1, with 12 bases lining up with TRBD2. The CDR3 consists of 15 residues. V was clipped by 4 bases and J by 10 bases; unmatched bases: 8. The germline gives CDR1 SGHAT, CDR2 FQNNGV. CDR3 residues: CASSSLAGGPGEQFF. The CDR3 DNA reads TGTGCCAGCAGCTCCCTAGCGGGAGGGCCAGGGGAGCAGTTCTTC.

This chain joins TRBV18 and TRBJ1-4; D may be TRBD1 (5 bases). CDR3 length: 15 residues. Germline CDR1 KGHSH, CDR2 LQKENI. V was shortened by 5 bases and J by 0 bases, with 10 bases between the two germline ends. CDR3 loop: CASSSQGSTNEKLFF. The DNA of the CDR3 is TGTGCCAGCTCATCGCAGGGTTCAACTAATGAAAAACTGTTTTTT.

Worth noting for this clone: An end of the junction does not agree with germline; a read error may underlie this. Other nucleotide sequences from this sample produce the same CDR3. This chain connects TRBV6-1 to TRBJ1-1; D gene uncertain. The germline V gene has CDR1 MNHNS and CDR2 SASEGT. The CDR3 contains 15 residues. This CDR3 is CASSEPNQDNTEAFF. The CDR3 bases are TGTGCCAGCAGTGAACCCAACCAGGATAACACTGAGGCTTTCTTT.

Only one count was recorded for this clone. CDR3 in DNA: TGCGCCAGCACCGTCGGTACGAACACTGAAGCTTTCTTT. The encoded protein is CASTVGTNTEAFF. The chain uses TRBV5-1 and TRBJ1-1; the D is unclear. CDR1 and CDR2 (germline): SGHRS, YFSETQ. V lost 6 bases, J lost 1 base, and 10 bases lay in between. The CDR3 consists of 13 residues.

The chain's CDR3 is CASSQVAGASYEQYF. CDR3 DNA sequence: TGCGCCAGCAGCCAGGTAGCGGGAGCCTCCTACGAGCAGTACTTC. The chain has TRBV4-3 and TRBJ2-7; 9 nucleotides agree with TRBD2. V dropped 3 bases and J dropped 0; count of bases not matched to a gene: 3. Germline-derived CDR1 and CDR2 are LGHNA and YSLEER. This CDR3 is built from 15 residues.

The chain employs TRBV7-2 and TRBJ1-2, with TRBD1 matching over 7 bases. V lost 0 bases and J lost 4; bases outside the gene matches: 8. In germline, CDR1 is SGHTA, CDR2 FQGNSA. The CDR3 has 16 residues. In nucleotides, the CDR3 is TGTGCCAGCAGCTTAGCGGACAGGCAACGTGGCTATGGCTACACCTTC. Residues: CASSLADRQRGYGYTF.